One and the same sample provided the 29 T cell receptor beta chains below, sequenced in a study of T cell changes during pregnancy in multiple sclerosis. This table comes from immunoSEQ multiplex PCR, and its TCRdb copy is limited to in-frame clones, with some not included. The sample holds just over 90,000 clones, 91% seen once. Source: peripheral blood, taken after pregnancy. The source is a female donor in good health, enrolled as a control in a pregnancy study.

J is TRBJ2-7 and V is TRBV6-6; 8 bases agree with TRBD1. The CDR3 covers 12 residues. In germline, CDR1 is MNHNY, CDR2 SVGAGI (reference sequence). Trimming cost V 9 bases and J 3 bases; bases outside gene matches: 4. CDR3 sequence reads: CASRTGNYEQYF. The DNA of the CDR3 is TGTGCCAGTAGGACAGGGAACTACGAGCAGTACTTC.

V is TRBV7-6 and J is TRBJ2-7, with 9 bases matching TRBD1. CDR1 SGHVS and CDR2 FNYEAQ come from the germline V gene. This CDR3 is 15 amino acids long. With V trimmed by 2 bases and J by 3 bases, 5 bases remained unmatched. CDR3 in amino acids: CASSLPGQGYYEQYF. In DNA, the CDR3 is TGTGCCAGCAGCTTACCGGGACAGGGATACTACGAGCAGTACTTC.

CDR3 coding DNA: TGTGCCAGCAGTGAGAGTTATAACACAGATACGCAGTATTTT. The encoded protein is CASSESYNTDTQYF. The V and J genes are TRBV6-4 and TRBJ2-3; no definite D call. Trimming took 3 bases from V and 2 from J, leaving 9 bases between them. Germline V gene lookup returns CDR1 MRHNA and CDR2 SNTAGT. CDR3 length: 14 amino acids.

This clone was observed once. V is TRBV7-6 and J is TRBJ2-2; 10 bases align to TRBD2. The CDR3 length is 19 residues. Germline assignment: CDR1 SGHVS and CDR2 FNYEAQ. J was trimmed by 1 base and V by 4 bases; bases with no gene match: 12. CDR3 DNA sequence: TGTGCCAGCAGCTCACCCCATGAAGCGGGGGGGTTGAACACCGGGGAGCTGTTTTTT. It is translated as CASSSPHEAGGLNTGELFF.

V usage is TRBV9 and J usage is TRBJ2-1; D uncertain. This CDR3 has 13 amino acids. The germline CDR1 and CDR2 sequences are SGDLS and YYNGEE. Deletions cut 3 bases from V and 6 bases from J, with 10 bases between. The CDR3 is CASSAGFPNEQFF. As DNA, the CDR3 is TGTGCCAGCAGCGCCGGGTTTCCCAATGAGCAGTTCTTC.

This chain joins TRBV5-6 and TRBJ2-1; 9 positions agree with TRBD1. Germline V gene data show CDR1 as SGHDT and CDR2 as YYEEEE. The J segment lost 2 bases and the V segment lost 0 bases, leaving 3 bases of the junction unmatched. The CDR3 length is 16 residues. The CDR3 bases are TGTGCCAGCAGCTTGGTTACAGGGGGCGCCTACAATGAGCAGTTCTTC. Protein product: CASSLVTGGAYNEQFF.

The CDR3 DNA reads as TGTGCCAGCAGCTCCGGGACAGTTTACGAGCAGTACTTC. Its translation is CASSSGTVYEQYF. The J gene is TRBJ2-7, the V gene TRBV6-6, with 7 bases identical to TRBD1. The CDR3 has 13 residues. Germline CDR1 is MNHNY and CDR2 is SVGAGI (reference sequence). The J segment lost 4 bases and the V segment lost 6 bases, leaving 6 bases of the junction unmatched.

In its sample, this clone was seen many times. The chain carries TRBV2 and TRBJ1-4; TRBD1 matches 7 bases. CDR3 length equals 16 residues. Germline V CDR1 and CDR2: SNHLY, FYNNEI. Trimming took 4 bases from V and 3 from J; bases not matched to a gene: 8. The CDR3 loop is CASSVYSGTANEKLFF. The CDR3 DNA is TGTGCCAGCAGTGTATACTCCGGGACAGCTAATGAAAAACTGTTTTTT.

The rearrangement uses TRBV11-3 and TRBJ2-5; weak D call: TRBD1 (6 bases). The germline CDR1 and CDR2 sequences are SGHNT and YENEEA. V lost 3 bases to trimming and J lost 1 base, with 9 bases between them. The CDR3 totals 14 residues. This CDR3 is CASSFGGPQETQYF. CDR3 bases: TGTGCCAGCAGCTTTGGGGGCCCCCAAGAGACCCAGTACTTC.

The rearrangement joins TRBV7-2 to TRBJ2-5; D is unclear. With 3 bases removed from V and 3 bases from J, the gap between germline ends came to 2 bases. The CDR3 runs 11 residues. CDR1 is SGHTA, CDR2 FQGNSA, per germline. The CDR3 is CASSFKETQYF. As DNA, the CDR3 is TGTGCCAGCAGCTTTAAAGAGACCCAGTACTTC. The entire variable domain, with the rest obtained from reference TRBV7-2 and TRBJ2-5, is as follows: GAGVSQSPSNKVTEKGKDVELRCDPISGHTALYWYRQSLGQGLEFLIYFQGNSAPDKSGLPSDRFSAERTGGSVSTLTIQRTQQEDSAVYLCASSFKETQYFGPGTRLLVL.

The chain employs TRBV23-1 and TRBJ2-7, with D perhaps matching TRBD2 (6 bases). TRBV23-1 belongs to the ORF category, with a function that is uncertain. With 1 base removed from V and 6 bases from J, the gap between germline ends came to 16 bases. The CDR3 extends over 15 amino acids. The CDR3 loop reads CASSQLGGGSPEQYF. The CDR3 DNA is TGCGCCAGCAGTCAATTGGGGGGAGGTTCCCCCGAGCAGTACTTC.

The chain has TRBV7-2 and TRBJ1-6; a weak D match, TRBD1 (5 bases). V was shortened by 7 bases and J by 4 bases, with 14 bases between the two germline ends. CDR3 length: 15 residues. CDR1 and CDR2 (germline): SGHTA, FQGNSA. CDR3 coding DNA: TGTGCCAGCACCTCGCAGGGAAATTATAATTCACCCCTCCACTTT. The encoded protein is CASTSQGNYNSPLHF.

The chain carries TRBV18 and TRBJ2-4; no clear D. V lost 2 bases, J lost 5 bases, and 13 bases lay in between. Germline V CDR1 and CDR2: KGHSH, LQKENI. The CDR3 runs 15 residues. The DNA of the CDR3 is TGTGCCAGCTCACCAGGTACAGCAAATCAAAACATTCAGTACTTC. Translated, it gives CASSPGTANQNIQYF.

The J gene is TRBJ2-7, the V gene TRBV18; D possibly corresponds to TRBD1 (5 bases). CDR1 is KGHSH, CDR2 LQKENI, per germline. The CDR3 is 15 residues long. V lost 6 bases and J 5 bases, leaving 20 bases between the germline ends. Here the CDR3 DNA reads TGTGCCAGCTCGCATCAGGGTTCGGTCACCAACGAGCAGTACTTC. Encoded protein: CASSHQGSVTNEQYF.

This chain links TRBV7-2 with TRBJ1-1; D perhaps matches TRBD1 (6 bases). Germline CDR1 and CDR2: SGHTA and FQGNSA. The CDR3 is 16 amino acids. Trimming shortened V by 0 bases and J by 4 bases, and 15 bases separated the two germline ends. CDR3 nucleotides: TGTGCCAGCAGCTTAGCAGGGGGAGCCGGGACCACTGAAGCTTTCTTT. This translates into CASSLAGGAGTTEAFF.

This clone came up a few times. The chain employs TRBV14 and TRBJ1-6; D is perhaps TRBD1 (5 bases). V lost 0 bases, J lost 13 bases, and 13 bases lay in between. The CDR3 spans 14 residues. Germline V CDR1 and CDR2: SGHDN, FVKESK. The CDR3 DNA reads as TGTGCCAGCAGCCAAGAAAGTCCAGGGATCCCCCTCCACTTT. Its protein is CASSQESPGIPLHF.

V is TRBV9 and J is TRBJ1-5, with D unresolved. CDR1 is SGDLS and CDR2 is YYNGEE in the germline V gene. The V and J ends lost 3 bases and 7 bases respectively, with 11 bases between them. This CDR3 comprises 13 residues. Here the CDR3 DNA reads TGTGCCAGCAGCGGCGGGGTAGGCCAGCCCCAGCATTTT. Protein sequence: CASSGGVGQPQHF.

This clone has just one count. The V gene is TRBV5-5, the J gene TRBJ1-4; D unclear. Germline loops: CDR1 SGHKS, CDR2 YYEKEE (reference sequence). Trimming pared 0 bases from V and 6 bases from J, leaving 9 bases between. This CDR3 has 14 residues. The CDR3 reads CASSLGQIDEKLFF. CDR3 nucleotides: TGTGCCAGCAGCTTGGGCCAGATTGATGAAAAACTGTTTTTT.

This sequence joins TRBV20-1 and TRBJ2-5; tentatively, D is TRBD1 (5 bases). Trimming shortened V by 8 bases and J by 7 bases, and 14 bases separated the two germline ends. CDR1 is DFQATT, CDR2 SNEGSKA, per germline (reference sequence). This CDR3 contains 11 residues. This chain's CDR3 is CSSGPQGTQYF. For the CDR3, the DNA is TGCAGTTCCGGACCCCAGGGGACCCAGTACTTC.

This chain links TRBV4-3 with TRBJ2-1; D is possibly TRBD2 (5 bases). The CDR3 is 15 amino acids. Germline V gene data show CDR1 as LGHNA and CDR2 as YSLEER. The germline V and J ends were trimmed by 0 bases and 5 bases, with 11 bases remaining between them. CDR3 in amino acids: CASSQELRDNNEQFF. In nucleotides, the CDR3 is TGCGCCAGCAGCCAAGAACTGAGGGATAACAATGAGCAGTTCTTC.

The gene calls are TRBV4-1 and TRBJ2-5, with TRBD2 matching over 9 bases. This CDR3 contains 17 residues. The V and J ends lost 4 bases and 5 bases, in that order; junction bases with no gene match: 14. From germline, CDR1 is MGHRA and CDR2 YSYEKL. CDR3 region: CASSLPRGGTSRETQYF. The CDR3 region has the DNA TGCGCCAGCAGCCTCCCCCGCGGCGGGACTAGCCGGGAGACCCAGTACTTC.

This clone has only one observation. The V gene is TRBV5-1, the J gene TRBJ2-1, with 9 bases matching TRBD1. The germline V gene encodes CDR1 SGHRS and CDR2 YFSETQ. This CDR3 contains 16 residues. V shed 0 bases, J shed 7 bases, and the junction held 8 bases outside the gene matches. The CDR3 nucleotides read TGCGCCAGCAGCTTGGAGGGACAGGGTCCTGTTAATGAGCAGTTCTTC. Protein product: CASSLEGQGPVNEQFF. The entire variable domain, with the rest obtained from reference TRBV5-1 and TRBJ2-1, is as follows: KAGVTQTPRYLIKTRGQQVTLSCSPISGHRSVSWYQQTPGQGLQFLFEYFSETQRNKGNFPGRFSGRQFSNSRSEMNVSTLELGDSALYLCASSLEGQGPVNEQFFGPGTRLTVL.

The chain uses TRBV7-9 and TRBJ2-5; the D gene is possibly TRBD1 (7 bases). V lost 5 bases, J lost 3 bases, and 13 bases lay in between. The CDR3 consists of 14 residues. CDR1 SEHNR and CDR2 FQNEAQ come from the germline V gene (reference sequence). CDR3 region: CASSVRDSEETQYF. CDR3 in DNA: TGTGCCAGCAGCGTGCGGGACAGCGAAGAGACCCAGTACTTC.

The CDR3 sequence is CASSVGPQRETYEQYF. CDR3 DNA: TGTGCCAGCAGCGTAGGTCCCCAGCGCGAAACCTACGAGCAGTACTTC. This sequence joins TRBV9 and TRBJ2-7; the D is unclear. This CDR3 contains 16 residues. The germline V gene has CDR1 SGDLS and CDR2 YYNGEE. V was pared by 0 bases and J by 2 bases, with 15 bases between.

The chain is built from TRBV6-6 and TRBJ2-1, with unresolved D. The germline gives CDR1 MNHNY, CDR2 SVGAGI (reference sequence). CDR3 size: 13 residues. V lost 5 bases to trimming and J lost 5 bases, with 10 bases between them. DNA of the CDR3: TGTGCCAGCAGTCTCGCGGTCCACAATGAGCAGTTCTTC. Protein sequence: CASSLAVHNEQFF.

As DNA, the CDR3 is TGTGCCAGCGTCCAGGATGGCTACACCTTC. Translated, it gives CASVQDGYTF. The rearrangement uses TRBV7-2 and TRBJ1-2, with D unclear. Germline values: CDR1 SGHTA, CDR2 FQGNSA. The germline V and J ends were trimmed by 8 bases and 6 bases, with 7 bases remaining between them. The CDR3 is 10 amino acids.

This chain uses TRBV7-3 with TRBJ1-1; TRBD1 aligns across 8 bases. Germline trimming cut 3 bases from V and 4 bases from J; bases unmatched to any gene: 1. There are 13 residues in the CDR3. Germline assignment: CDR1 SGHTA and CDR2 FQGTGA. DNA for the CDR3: TGTGCCAGCAGCTTCGGGACAGGCACTGAAGCTTTCTTT. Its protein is CASSFGTGTEAFF. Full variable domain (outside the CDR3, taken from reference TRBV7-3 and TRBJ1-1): GAGVSQTPSNKVTEKGKYVELRCDPISGHTALYWYRQSLGQGPEFLIYFQGTGAADDSGLPNDRFFAVRPEGSVSTLKIQRTERGDSAVYLCASSFGTGTEAFFGQGTRLTVV.

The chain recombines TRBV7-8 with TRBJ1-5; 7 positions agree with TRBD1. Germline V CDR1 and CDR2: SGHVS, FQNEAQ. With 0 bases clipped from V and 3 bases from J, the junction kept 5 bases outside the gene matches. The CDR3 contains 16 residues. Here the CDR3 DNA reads TGTGCCAGCAGCTTAGCGGGACAGTTTTCCAATCAGCCCCAGCATTTT. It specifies CASSLAGQFSNQPQHF.

The CDR3 loop is CASSRGGGKSTDTQYF. As DNA, the CDR3 is TGTGCCAGCAGCCGAGGGGGGGGGAAGAGCACAGATACGCAGTATTTT. The chain uses TRBV7-2 and TRBJ2-3, with D possibly matching TRBD2 (7 bases). The V gene lost 5 bases and the J gene lost 0 bases, with 15 bases spanning the gap. CDR3 length: 16 amino acids. Germline lookup yields CDR1 SGHTA and CDR2 FQGNSA.